These T cell receptor beta chains were read from a single sample in a study of PD-L1 blockade in urothelial cancer. TCRdb's table, derived via immunoSEQ multiplex PCR, lists solely in-frame clones and lacks some. The sample shows more than 90,000 clones, 70% to 90% of them seen only once. Sequences were derived from PBMCs, sampled around atezolizumab (anti-PD-L1) treatment. The receptors here all came from a man between 65 and 79 years old with urothelial cancer. Each CDR3 is given with its conserved first and last residue. A D gene is named only where the DNA matches it firmly. Clone size is not always given. Where it is, it says once, few, many or a class for expanded clones.

v_gene: TRBV6-4; j_gene: TRBJ2-2; d_gene: .; abundance: .; CDR3aa: CASSEVGNTGELFF; CDR3nt: TGTGCCAGCAGTGAAGTCGGGAACACCGGGGAGCTGTTTTTT
v_gene: TRBV5-4; j_gene: TRBJ2-2; d_gene: TRBD1; abundance: .; CDR3aa: CASSSPWGQENTGELFF; CDR3nt: TGTGCCAGCAGCTCCCCGTGGGGACAGGAGAACACCGGGGAGCTGTTTTTT
v_gene: TRBV6-5; j_gene: TRBJ1-1; d_gene: .; abundance: once; CDR3aa: CASSTLREAFF; CDR3nt: TGTGCCAGCAGTACATTACGTGAAGCTTTCTTT
v_gene: TRBV5-1; j_gene: TRBJ2-2; d_gene: TRBD2; abundance: once; CDR3aa: CASSHREDTGELFF; CDR3nt: TGCGCCAGCAGTCACCGGGAGGACACCGGGGAGCTGTTTTTT
v_gene: TRBV6-6; j_gene: TRBJ2-7; d_gene: TRBD1; abundance: .; CDR3aa: CASSYRTGEDYEQYF; CDR3nt: TGTGCCAGCAGTTACCGGACAGGGGAAGACTACGAGCAGTACTTC
v_gene: TRBV9; j_gene: TRBJ2-1; d_gene: TRBD2; abundance: .; CDR3aa: CASSVTSGGYNEQFF; CDR3nt: TGTGCCAGCAGCGTAACTAGCGGGGGGTACAATGAGCAGTTCTTC
v_gene: TRBV6-6; j_gene: TRBJ2-7; d_gene: .; abundance: .; CDR3aa: CASSYYGGNGEQYF; CDR3nt: TGTGCCAGCAGTTACTACGGGGGAAACGGCGAGCAGTACTTC
v_gene: TRBV12-2; j_gene: TRBJ2-7; d_gene: .; abundance: .; CDR3aa: CASLACGLAAYEQYF; CDR3nt: TGTGCAAGCCTCGCTTGCGGACTAGCAGCCTACGAGCAGTACTTC
v_gene: TRBV5-4; j_gene: TRBJ1-1; d_gene: .; abundance: .; CDR3aa: CASSLPKGRGMNTEAFF; CDR3nt: TGTGCCAGCAGCCTCCCGAAGGGGCGGGGAATGAACACTGAAGCTTTCTTT
v_gene: TRBV30; j_gene: TRBJ2-7; d_gene: TRBD2; abundance: .; CDR3aa: CAWSAPPGTSGRVAYEQYF; CDR3nt: TGTGCCTGGAGTGCCCCACCCGGGACTAGCGGGAGGGTTGCCTACGAGCAGTACTTC
v_gene: TRBV18; j_gene: TRBJ2-3; d_gene: .; abundance: .; CDR3aa: CASSPGALTDTQYF; CDR3nt: TGTGCCAGCTCACCTGGGGCGCTCACAGATACGCAGTATTTT
v_gene: TRBV5-1; j_gene: TRBJ2-2; d_gene: TRBD2; abundance: once; CDR3aa: CASSLGTSGTGELFF; CDR3nt: TGCGCCAGCAGCTTGGGGACTAGCGGTACCGGGGAGCTGTTTTTT
v_gene: TRBV6-6; j_gene: TRBJ2-3; d_gene: TRBD2; abundance: .; CDR3aa: CASSYSGGAADTQYF; CDR3nt: TGTGCCAGCAGTTACAGCGGGGGGGCTGCAGATACGCAGTATTTT
v_gene: TRBV18; j_gene: TRBJ1-6; d_gene: TRBD1; abundance: .; CDR3aa: CASSPGQVNSPLHF; CDR3nt: TGTGCCAGCTCACCGGGACAGGTCAATTCACCCCTCCACTTT
v_gene: TRBV5-1; j_gene: TRBJ2-5; d_gene: TRBD1; abundance: .; CDR3aa: CASSLIGGEETQYF; CDR3nt: TGCGCCAGCAGCTTGATAGGGGGCGAAGAGACCCAGTACTTC
v_gene: TRBV7-6; j_gene: TRBJ2-2; d_gene: .; abundance: .; CDR3aa: CASSLSRAAPLFTGELFF; CDR3nt: TGTGCCAGCAGCTTATCCAGGGCTGCGCCTCTCTTCACCGGGGAGCTGTTTTTT
v_gene: TRBV19; j_gene: TRBJ1-1; d_gene: .; abundance: .; CDR3aa: CASVKMGLLNTEAFF; CDR3nt: TGTGCCAGTGTTAAGATGGGACTGTTGAACACTGAAGCTTTCTTT
v_gene: TRBV5-5; j_gene: TRBJ1-5; d_gene: .; abundance: .; CDR3aa: CASSLQGYSNQPQHF; CDR3nt: TGTGCCAGCAGCTTGCAGGGGTATAGCAATCAGCCCCAGCATTTT
v_gene: TRBV7-2; j_gene: TRBJ2-7; d_gene: TRBD2; abundance: .; CDR3aa: CASSIREGQPYEQYF; CDR3nt: TGTGCCAGCAGCATCAGGGAGGGGCAACCCTACGAGCAGTACTTC
v_gene: TRBV29-1; j_gene: TRBJ2-7; d_gene: .; abundance: .; CDR3aa: CSVGEPGHFYEQYF; CDR3nt: TGCAGCGTTGGAGAACCAGGACATTTCTACGAGCAGTACTTC
v_gene: TRBV6-5; j_gene: TRBJ2-7; d_gene: TRBD1; abundance: .; CDR3aa: CASRLDRVSYEQYF; CDR3nt: TGTGCCAGCAGGCTCGACAGGGTTTCCTACGAGCAGTACTTC
v_gene: TRBV7-9; j_gene: TRBJ2-7; d_gene: .; abundance: .; CDR3aa: CASSFARRGEQYF; CDR3nt: TGTGCCAGCAGCTTTGCAAGGAGGGGCGAGCAGTACTTC
v_gene: TRBV6-5; j_gene: TRBJ1-2; d_gene: TRBD1; abundance: .; CDR3aa: CASSLDRNYGYTF; CDR3nt: TGTGCCAGCAGCTTGGACAGGAACTATGGCTACACCTTC
v_gene: TRBV19; j_gene: TRBJ2-7; d_gene: TRBD2; abundance: .; CDR3aa: CASSRLAGNYEQYF; CDR3nt: TGTGCCAGTAGTCGCCTAGCGGGGAACTACGAGCAGTACTTC
v_gene: TRBV6-5; j_gene: TRBJ1-1; d_gene: .; abundance: once; CDR3aa: CASSELQRTEAFF; CDR3nt: TGTGCCAGCAGTGAACTCCAGCGGACTGAAGCTTTCTTT
v_gene: TRBV2; j_gene: TRBJ1-3; d_gene: .; abundance: .; CDR3aa: CASKDNGNTIYF; CDR3nt: TGTGCCAGCAAAGACAATGGAAACACCATATATTTT
v_gene: TRBV19; j_gene: TRBJ1-1; d_gene: .; abundance: .; CDR3aa: CASSIGSTMEGAFF; CDR3nt: TGTGCCAGTAGTATAGGGTCGACAATGGAAGGAGCTTTCTTT
v_gene: TRBV10-3; j_gene: TRBJ1-1; d_gene: TRBD1; abundance: .; CDR3aa: CAISESGDRGPGSEAFF; CDR3nt: TGTGCCATCAGTGAGTCGGGGGACAGGGGGCCAGGAAGTGAAGCTTTCTTT
v_gene: TRBV6-1; j_gene: TRBJ2-3; d_gene: TRBD2; abundance: few; CDR3aa: CASSGAGVGDTQYF; CDR3nt: TGTGCCAGCAGCGGAGCGGGGGTGGGAGATACGCAGTATTTT
v_gene: TRBV28; j_gene: TRBJ2-7; d_gene: TRBD2; abundance: .; CDR3aa: CASRTSGKYEQYF; CDR3nt: TGTGCCAGCAGGACTAGCGGGAAGTACGAGCAGTACTTC
v_gene: TRBV6-5; j_gene: TRBJ2-7; d_gene: TRBD2; abundance: .; CDR3aa: CASRGTSGLSYEQYF; CDR3nt: TGTGCCAGCAGGGGGACTAGCGGCCTCTCCTACGAGCAGTACTTC
v_gene: TRBV7-9; j_gene: TRBJ1-2; d_gene: TRBD1; abundance: .; CDR3aa: CASSLAGQVAYGYTF; CDR3nt: TGTGCCAGCAGCTTAGCTGGACAGGTGGCGTATGGCTACACCTTC
v_gene: TRBV7-3; j_gene: TRBJ2-2; d_gene: .; abundance: .; CDR3aa: CASSLVMNTGELFF; CDR3nt: TGTGCCAGCAGCTTAGTTATGAACACCGGGGAGCTGTTTTTT
v_gene: TRBV5-1; j_gene: TRBJ1-1; d_gene: .; abundance: few; CDR3aa: CASSLGARGNTEAFF; CDR3nt: TGCGCCAGCAGCTTGGGGGCCAGGGGGAACACTGAAGCTTTCTTT
v_gene: TRBV5-4; j_gene: TRBJ2-3; d_gene: .; abundance: .; CDR3aa: CASSGGVGTQYF; CDR3nt: TGTGCCAGCAGTGGGGGCGTGGGTACGCAGTATTTT
v_gene: TRBV7-2; j_gene: TRBJ1-2; d_gene: .; abundance: .; CDR3aa: CASSLEAGNYGYTF; CDR3nt: TGTGCCAGCAGCTTAGAAGCAGGGAACTATGGCTACACCTTC
v_gene: TRBV2; j_gene: TRBJ2-3; d_gene: TRBD2; abundance: .; CDR3aa: CASSRTSGGANTQYF; CDR3nt: TGTGCCAGCTCTAGGACTAGCGGGGGGGCTAATACGCAGTATTTT
v_gene: TRBV15; j_gene: TRBJ1-5; d_gene: TRBD1; abundance: once; CDR3aa: CATSRDRYGTGDPSGNQPQHF; CDR3nt: TGTGCCACCAGCAGGGATAGGTACGGGACAGGGGACCCTAGTGGCAATCAGCCCCAGCATTTT
v_gene: TRBV9; j_gene: TRBJ2-2; d_gene: .; abundance: few; CDR3aa: CASSVAASTGELFF; CDR3nt: TGTGCCAGCAGCGTAGCGGCTAGCACCGGGGAGCTGTTTTTT
v_gene: TRBV6-1; j_gene: TRBJ2-5; d_gene: TRBD1; abundance: .; CDR3aa: CASGQGETQYF; CDR3nt: TGTGCCAGTGGACAGGGAGAGACCCAGTACTTC
v_gene: TRBV7-2; j_gene: TRBJ2-3; d_gene: .; abundance: .; CDR3aa: CASSLPVGVDTQYF; CDR3nt: TGTGCCAGCAGCTTACCTGTGGGAGTGGATACGCAGTATTTT
v_gene: TRBV6-1; j_gene: TRBJ2-1; d_gene: .; abundance: .; CDR3aa: CASSLYRDSEQFF; CDR3nt: TGTGCCAGCAGTCTATACAGGGATAGCGAGCAGTTCTTC